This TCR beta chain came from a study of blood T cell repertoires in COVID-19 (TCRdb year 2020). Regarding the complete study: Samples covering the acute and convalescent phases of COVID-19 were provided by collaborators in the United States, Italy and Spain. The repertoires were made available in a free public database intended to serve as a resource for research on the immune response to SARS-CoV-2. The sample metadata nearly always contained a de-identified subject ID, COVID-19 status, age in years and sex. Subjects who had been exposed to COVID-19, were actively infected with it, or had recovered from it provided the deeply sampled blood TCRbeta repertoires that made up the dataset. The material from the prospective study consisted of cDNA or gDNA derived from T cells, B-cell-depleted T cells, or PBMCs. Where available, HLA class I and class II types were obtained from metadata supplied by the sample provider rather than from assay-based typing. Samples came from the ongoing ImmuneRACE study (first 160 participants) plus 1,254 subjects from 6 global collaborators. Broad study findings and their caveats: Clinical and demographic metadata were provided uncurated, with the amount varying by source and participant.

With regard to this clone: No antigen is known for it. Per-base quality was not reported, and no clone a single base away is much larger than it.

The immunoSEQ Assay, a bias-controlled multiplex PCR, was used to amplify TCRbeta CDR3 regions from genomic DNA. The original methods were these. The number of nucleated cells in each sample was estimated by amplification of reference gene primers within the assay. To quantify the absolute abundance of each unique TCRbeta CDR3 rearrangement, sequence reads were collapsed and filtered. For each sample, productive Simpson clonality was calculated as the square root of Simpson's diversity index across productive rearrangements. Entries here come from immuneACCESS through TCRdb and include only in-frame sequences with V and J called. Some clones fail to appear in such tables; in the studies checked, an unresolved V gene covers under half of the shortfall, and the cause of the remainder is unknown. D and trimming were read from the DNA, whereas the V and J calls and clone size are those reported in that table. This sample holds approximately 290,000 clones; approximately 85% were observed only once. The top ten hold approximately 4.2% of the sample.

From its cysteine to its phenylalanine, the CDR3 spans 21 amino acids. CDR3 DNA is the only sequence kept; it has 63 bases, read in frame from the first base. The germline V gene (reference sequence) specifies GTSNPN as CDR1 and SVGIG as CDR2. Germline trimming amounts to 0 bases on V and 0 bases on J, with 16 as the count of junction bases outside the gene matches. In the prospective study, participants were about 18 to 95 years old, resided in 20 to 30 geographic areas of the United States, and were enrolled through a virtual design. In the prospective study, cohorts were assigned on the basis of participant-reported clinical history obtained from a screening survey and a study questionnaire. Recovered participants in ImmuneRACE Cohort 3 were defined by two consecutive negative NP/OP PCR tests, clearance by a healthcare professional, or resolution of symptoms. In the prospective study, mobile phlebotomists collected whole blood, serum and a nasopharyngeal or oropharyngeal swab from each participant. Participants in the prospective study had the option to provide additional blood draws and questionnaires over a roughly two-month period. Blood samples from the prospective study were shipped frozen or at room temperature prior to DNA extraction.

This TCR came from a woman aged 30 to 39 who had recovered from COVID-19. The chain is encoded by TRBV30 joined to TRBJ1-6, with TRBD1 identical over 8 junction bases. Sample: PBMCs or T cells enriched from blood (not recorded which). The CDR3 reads CAWSVHWSGGARSSYNSPLHF. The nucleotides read TGTGCCTGGAGTGTACATTGGTCAGGGGGCGCCCGGTCCTCCTATAATTCACCCCTCCACTTT.